The sequence of this TCR beta chain was determined in a study of T cell responses to AZD1222 COVID-19 vaccine. Study-wide points: Vaccine-associated CD4 TCRs ranged over spike, dominating at 160-218 and 743-854.

Germline lookup yields CDR1 SGHVS and CDR2 FQNEAQ. V lost 5 bases to trimming and J lost 14 bases; unmatched junction nucleotides: 15. The CDR3 is 14 residues long. TCRdb's copy holds only in-frame clones and misses some; the assay was immunoSEQ multiplex PCR. The repertoire holds 120,000 or so clones, with around 92% as singletons. About this clone: Its matching antigen is unknown.

This chain links TRBV7-8 with TRBJ1-2, with 9 nucleotides matching TRBD1. This specimen was peripheral blood, taken on day 0 of AZD1222 vaccination. This clonotype originated in an adult in good health. CDR3 amino acids: CASSTRGTGIIRTF. In nucleotides, the CDR3 is TGTGCCAGCAGCACACGCGGGACAGGGATAATAAGGACCTTC.